This entry lists 26 T cell receptor beta chains sequenced from one sample in a study of response to subunit inactivated influenza vaccine. TCRdb passed the RT-PCR reads through MiXCR, listing each CDR3 protein once. Here the sample spans about 180,000 distinct CDR3 sequences, nearly 9.5% being singletons. This sample comprised non-naive T cells sorted from PBMCs, obtained on the day of vaccination. These receptors were collected from a man aged 45 to 65 who received an inactivated influenza vaccine.

The table lists this clonotype with a few counts. This chain joins TRBV11-1 and TRBJ1-1; possibly TRBD1 for D (6 bases). Looked up from germline, CDR1 is SGHAT and CDR2 is FQDESV (reference sequence). The ends were cut back, 8 bases at V and 4 bases at J, with 11 bases in the middle. The CDR3 runs 12 residues. This chain's CDR3 is CASEGESTEAFF. CDR3 DNA: TGTGCCAGCGAGGGGGAGAGCACTGAAGCTTTCTTT. Looking up the rest from reference TRBV11-1 and TRBJ1-1 gives the full variable domain: EAEVAQSPRYKITEKSQAVAFWCDPISGHATLYWYRQILGQGPELLVQFQDESVVDDSQLPKDRFSAERLKGVDSTLKIQPAELGDSAMYLCASEGESTEAFFGQGTRLTVV.

This clonotype occurred a few times. V and J are TRBV7-2 and TRBJ1-5; TRBD1 might be the D (5 bases). The germline V and J ends were trimmed by 5 bases and 6 bases, with 14 bases remaining between them. CDR1 is SGHTA, CDR2 FQGNSA, per germline. This CDR3 has 14 amino acids. The CDR3 DNA is TGTGCCAGCAGCCTTCAGGGTGCCAGTCAGCCCCAGCATTTT. This translates into CASSLQGASQPQHF.

The sample holds a few counts of this clonotype. The V and J genes are TRBV28 and TRBJ2-5, with TRBD2 matching 7 bases. Germline CDR1 MDHEN, CDR2 SYDVKM. The CDR3 has 16 residues. V was pared by 4 bases and J by 2 bases, with 10 bases of the junction left unmatched. Here the CDR3 reads CASSSPGGGGQETQYF. The CDR3 nucleotides are TGTGCCAGCAGTTCACCGGGGGGAGGAGGACAAGAGACCCAGTACTTC.

The rearrangement links TRBV29-1 to TRBJ2-6; D is unresolved. Trimming pared 0 bases from V and 4 bases from J, leaving 13 bases between. The germline V gene has CDR1 SQVTM and CDR2 ANQGSEA. The CDR3 is made up of 16 amino acids. The CDR3 bases are TGCAGCGTTGAAGAACATGCTAGGTACGGGGCCAACGTCCTGACTTTC. Protein: CSVEEHARYGANVLTF. Based on the CDR3 plus reference TRBV29-1 and TRBJ2-6, the full variable domain is SAVISQKPSRDICQRGTSLTIQCQVDSQVTMMFWYRQQPGQSLTLIATANQGSEATYESGFVIDKFPISRPNLTFSTLTVSNMSPEDSSIYLCSVEEHARYGANVLTFGAGSRLTVL.

This clonotype was observed a few times. J is TRBJ2-3 and V is TRBV7-2; 9 nucleotides line up with TRBD2. The CDR3 has 17 residues. Germline trimming cut 1 base from V and 1 base from J; bases unmatched to any gene: 6. The germline V gene has CDR1 SGHTA and CDR2 FQGNSA. CDR3 amino acids: CASSLVVLAGGTDTQYF. The CDR3 bases are TGTGCCAGCAGCTTAGTTGTGTTAGCGGGAGGCACAGATACGCAGTATTTT.

There are a few counts of this clonotype. The V gene is TRBV7-9, the J gene TRBJ2-1; 8 nucleotides line up with TRBD2. Looked up from germline, CDR1 is SEHNR and CDR2 is FQNEAQ (reference sequence). This CDR3 region has 15 residues. V lost 1 base, J lost 3 bases, and 2 bases stayed unmatched. The CDR3 loop reads CASSLVGGGYNEQFF. In nucleotides, the CDR3 is TGTGCCAGCAGCTTAGTCGGGGGGGGCTACAATGAGCAGTTCTTC. The full variable domain, completed using reference TRBV7-9 and TRBJ2-1, is DTGVSQNPRHKITKRGQNVTFRCDPISEHNRLYWYRQTLGQGPEFLTYFQNEAQLEKSRLLSDRFSAERPKGSFSTLEIQRTEQGDSAMYLCASSLVGGGYNEQFFGPGTRLTVL.

The rearrangement joins TRBV5-6 to TRBJ1-1, with D possibly being TRBD1 (6 bases). CDR1 and CDR2 (germline): SGHDT, YYEEEE. The CDR3 is made up of 14 amino acids. The V end was cut by 2 bases, the J end by 0 bases, with 8 bases between. The CDR3 loop reads CASSFGQLNTEAFF. CDR3 nucleotides: TGTGCCAGCAGCTTCGGACAGTTGAACACTGAAGCTTTCTTT.

In nucleotides, the CDR3 is TGTGCCAGCAGTTTCAATTTCTACGAGCAGTACTTC. This gives the protein CASSFNFYEQYF. This chain connects TRBV6-2 or TRBV6-3 to TRBJ2-7; no definite D call. CDR3 length: 12 residues. Trimming cost V 4 bases and J 3 bases, with 7 bases left between them. CDR1 is MNHEY and CDR2 is SVGEGT in the germline V gene.

This clonotype came up a few times. The rearrangement uses TRBV9 and TRBJ2-6; D may be TRBD2 (6 bases). The CDR3 contains 18 residues. Germline values: CDR1 SGDLS, CDR2 YYNGEE. V lost 4 bases to trimming and J lost 0 bases, with 17 bases between them. The CDR3: CASSPALGTFSGANVLTF. The CDR3 coding sequence is TGTGCCAGCAGCCCCGCGCTCGGGACTTTCTCTGGGGCCAACGTCCTGACTTTC.

The V call is TRBV6-2 or TRBV6-3, the J call TRBJ2-7; maybe TRBD2 (7 bases). Trimming removed 6 bases at V and 7 bases at J, with 22 bases between. The CDR3 spans 15 residues. Germline assignment: CDR1 MNHEY and CDR2 SVGEGT. The CDR3 DNA is TGTGCCAGCAGCCGCCGGCCGGGGGGCTCGGGAGAGCAGTACTTC. Protein sequence: CASSRRPGGSGEQYF.

The CDR3 nucleotides read TGTGCCAGCAGCTTAGGGAGACAGGCGATCGGTGGCTACACCTTC. Translating it yields CASSLGRQAIGGYTF. The V gene is TRBV7-9, the J gene TRBJ1-2; perhaps TRBD1 as D (6 bases). This CDR3 region has 15 residues. Germline CDR1 and CDR2: SEHNR and FQNEAQ (reference sequence). Trimming removed 1 base at V and 7 bases at J, with 16 bases between.

This clonotype was seen a handful of times. The rearrangement joins TRBV5-4 to TRBJ1-2; weak D call: TRBD1 (5 bases). The V end was cut by 6 bases, the J end by 8 bases, with 17 bases between. This CDR3 region has 13 residues. Germline assignment: CDR1 SGHNT and CDR2 YYREEE (reference sequence). Here the CDR3 DNA reads TGTGCCAGCAACGACCGGGGGTATAAAGGCTACACCTTC. Translation gives CASNDRGYKGYTF.

Ten or more counts support this clonotype. J is TRBJ2-1 and V is TRBV5-1; D possibly corresponds to TRBD1 (5 bases). The V and J ends lost 2 bases and 8 bases respectively, with 17 bases between them. CDR3 size: 15 residues. Germline CDR1 SGHRS, CDR2 YFSETQ. The CDR3 region is CASSLSPQVFDEQFF. CDR3 bases: TGCGCCAGCAGCTTAAGCCCACAGGTTTTCGATGAGCAGTTCTTC.

The sample holds a few counts of this clonotype. This rearrangement joins TRBV7-9 to TRBJ2-1; D gene uncertain. Germline CDR1 is SEHNR and CDR2 is FQNEAQ (reference sequence). The CDR3 loop spans 12 amino acids. Trimming cost V 1 base and J 11 bases, with 9 bases left between them. The chain's CDR3 is CASSLESEKQFF. The CDR3 DNA follows: TGTGCCAGCAGCTTAGAAAGCGAGAAGCAGTTCTTC.

The V call is TRBV10-3, the J call TRBJ1-5; tentative D call: TRBD1 (6 bases). CDR1 is ENHRY and CDR2 is SYGVKD in the germline V gene. Trimming took 7 bases from V and 5 from J, leaving 12 bases between them. The CDR3 covers 13 residues. CDR3 amino acids: CAINREEDQPQHF. The CDR3 region has the DNA TGTGCCATCAACAGGGAGGAGGATCAGCCCCAGCATTTT.

This clonotype was found many times. V is TRBV5-1 and J is TRBJ1-4; D is undetermined. Trimming left V 1 base short and J 3 bases short, with 13 bases between. Germline V gene lookup returns CDR1 SGHRS and CDR2 YFSETQ. The CDR3 consists of 16 residues. The CDR3 nucleotides are TGCGCCAGCAGCTTGAGCGGGCGATCGTCTAATGAAAAACTGTTTTTT. This sequence encodes CASSLSGRSSNEKLFF.

Only a few counts were recorded for this clonotype. J is TRBJ2-1 and V is TRBV15; 12 nucleotides match TRBD2. The germline gives CDR1 LNHNV, CDR2 YYDKDF (reference sequence). The CDR3 contains 16 residues. V gave up 0 bases and J gave up 9 bases; unmatched junction bases: 6. CDR3 protein: CATSREPTSGSLEQFF. Written as DNA, the CDR3 is TGTGCCACCAGCAGAGAACCGACTAGCGGGAGTCTTGAGCAGTTCTTC.

This clonotype was counted between two and nine times. J is TRBJ2-4 and V is TRBV4-3; TRBD2 aligns across 9 bases. CDR1 and CDR2 from the germline V gene are LGHNA and YSLEER. The CDR3 spans 20 residues. The trim removed 1 base at V and 1 base at J, leaving 14 bases unmatched. CDR3 loop: CASSQAQAGGTLGAKNIQYF. DNA of the CDR3: TGCGCCAGCAGCCAAGCTCAAGCGGGAGGAACCCTGGGGGCCAAAAACATTCAGTACTTC.

This clonotype was found a few times. The chain carries TRBV6-5 and TRBJ2-6; D might be TRBD1 or TRBD2, each matching 5 bases. Germline V gene data show CDR1 as MNHEY and CDR2 as SVGAGI. V was clipped by 1 base and J by 1 base, with 11 bases between them. The CDR3 runs to 17 residues. The CDR3 region has the DNA TGTGCCAGCAGTTACTTCGGGGCGCGATCTGGGGCCAACGTCCTGACTTTC. It translates to CASSYFGARSGANVLTF.

This clonotype was detected many times. The chain has TRBV6-1 and TRBJ1-1; D unresolved. Germline assignment: CDR1 MNHNS and CDR2 SASEGT. The V end was cut by 6 bases, the J end by 5 bases, with 13 bases between. This CDR3 has 13 residues. This CDR3 reads CASSTGTVTEAFF. The CDR3 coding sequence is TGTGCCAGCAGCACCGGTACAGTTACTGAAGCTTTCTTT.

This clonotype was counted between two and nine times. V gene TRBV12-3 or TRBV12-4 combines with J gene TRBJ1-2; D is unresolved. Trimming stripped 2 bases from V and 8 bases from J, with 9 bases between. This CDR3 comprises 12 residues. CDR3 sequence (DNA): TGTGCCAGCAGTTTATATCTAGGCGGCTACACCTTC. Its translation: CASSLYLGGYTF.

The V call is TRBV11-1, the J call TRBJ2-6; 9 nucleotides line up with TRBD2. The CDR3 loop spans 19 amino acids. The germline CDR1 and CDR2 sequences are SGHAT and FQDESV (reference sequence). The V gene end was trimmed by 2 bases and the J gene end by 4 bases; junction bases not matched to a gene: 12. In DNA, the CDR3 is TGTGCCAGCAGCTTATGGTTGCTAGCGGGACCTTCGGGGGCCAACGTCCTGACTTTC. As protein: CASSLWLLAGPSGANVLTF.

This clonotype was seen many times. At one boundary the junction diverges from the germline segment, which might be a read error. V is TRBV7-7 and J is TRBJ2-7; D gene ambiguous. Germline V lookup: CDR1 SSHAT, CDR2 FNYEAQ (reference sequence). The CDR3 has 13 residues. The CDR3 reads CASSLERMGEQYF. CDR3 nucleotide sequence: TGTGCTAGCAGCTTAGAGAGGATGGGGGAGCAGTACTTC.

The chain links TRBV3-1 to TRBJ2-2; TRBD1 aligns across 8 bases. With V trimmed by 4 bases and J by 7 bases, 5 bases remained unmatched. The CDR3 totals 14 residues. Germline V gene lookup returns CDR1 LGHDT and CDR2 YNNKEL (reference sequence). This CDR3 is CASSPGQGGGELFF. The CDR3 bases are TGTGCCAGCAGCCCCGGACAGGGCGGCGGGGAGCTGTTTTTT.

This clonotype showed up just a few times. The chain combines TRBV6-2 or TRBV6-3 with TRBJ2-3; 11 bases are shared with TRBD2. CDR1 is MNHEY and CDR2 is SVGEGT in the germline V gene. The CDR3 length is 15 residues. The V gene end was trimmed by 8 bases and the J gene end by 2 bases; junction bases not matched to a gene: 6. Written as DNA, the CDR3 is TGTGCCAGCGTGGGGACTAGCGGCCACACAGATACGCAGTATTTT. Translation: CASVGTSGHTDTQYF.

This clonotype showed up many times. This chain joins TRBV3-1 and TRBJ2-1; D gene unclear. Germline lookup yields CDR1 LGHDT and CDR2 YNNKEL (reference sequence). This CDR3 spans 17 amino acids. V shed 4 bases and J shed 9 bases, with 25 bases lying between them. This CDR3 is CASSPPAYGPKVGEQFF. DNA of the CDR3: TGTGCCAGCAGCCCACCGGCATATGGGCCTAAGGTCGGTGAGCAGTTCTTC.